This TCR beta chain was found in a study of blood T cell repertoires in COVID-19 (TCRdb year 2020). With respect to the entire study: Collaborator samples came from the United States, Italy and Spain and covered acute and convalescent phases of COVID-19. The material from the prospective study consisted of cDNA or gDNA derived from T cells, B-cell-depleted T cells, or PBMCs. The dataset comprised deeply sampled blood TCRbeta repertoires from subjects exposed to, actively infected with, or recovered from COVID-19. A freely available public database, intended as a resource for researchers studying the immune response to SARS-CoV-2, is where the repertoires were released. Samples came from the ongoing ImmuneRACE study (first 160 participants) plus 1,254 subjects from 6 global collaborators. A de-identified subject ID, COVID-19 status, age in years and sex were almost always included in the sample metadata. Where HLA class I and class II types were available, the types were taken from metadata supplied by the sample provider, not from assay-based typing.

What the work shows at the level of the full study, not this receptor alone: The amount of clinical and demographic metadata varied by source and participant and was provided uncurated.

In the prospective study, participants were about 18 to 95 years old, resided in 20 to 30 geographic areas of the United States, and were enrolled through a virtual design. Cohort assignment in the prospective study relied on participant-reported clinical history from a screening survey and a study questionnaire. ImmuneRACE Cohort 3 recovered participants were defined by two consecutive negative NP/OP PCR tests, healthcare professional clearance, or symptom resolution. Mobile phlebotomists in the prospective study collected whole blood, serum and a nasopharyngeal or oropharyngeal swab from every participant. Additional blood draws and questionnaires over a roughly two-month period could optionally be provided by prospective study participants. Blood samples from the prospective study were shipped frozen or at room temperature prior to DNA extraction. About this clone: The target of this receptor is not known. No per-base quality is available; no much larger clone lies one base away.

The immunoSEQ Assay, a bias-controlled multiplex PCR, was used to amplify TCRbeta CDR3 regions from genomic DNA. In the original analysis: The number of nucleated cells in each sample was estimated by amplification of reference gene primers within the assay. To quantify the absolute abundance of each unique TCRbeta CDR3 rearrangement, sequence reads were collapsed and filtered. For each sample, productive Simpson clonality was calculated by taking the square root of Simpson's diversity index across productive rearrangements. TCRdb took over this immuneACCESS table, retaining in-frame rearrangements with V and J assigned. Such tables are incomplete; in checked studies, under half of the missing clones stem from an unresolved V gene, and the remainder is unexplained. The V and J calls and clone size are taken from that table; D and trimming were inferred from the DNA. This sample lists about 370,000 clones; roughly nine tenths were detected once. The ten largest clones take up roughly 1% of the sample.

The CDR3 sequence holds 15 residues, the cysteine and phenylalanine included. The sequence is cut down to CDR3 DNA, 45 bases in frame from base 1. V drops 6 bases and J drops 0 bases, leaving 12 bases in between. The germline V gene yields SGHTA for CDR1 and FQGTGA for CDR2. This receptor was taken from a man aged 18 to 35 who had recovered from COVID-19. The sequencing sample was made of PBMCs or T cells enriched from blood (not recorded which). Recombination joined TRBV7-3 with TRBJ2-1; matching of 6 bases hints at TRBD1 as the D gene. Here the CDR3 is given as CASSSDRSSYNEQFF. The nucleotides read TGTGCCAGCAGTTCAGACAGGAGCTCCTACAATGAGCAGTTCTTC.